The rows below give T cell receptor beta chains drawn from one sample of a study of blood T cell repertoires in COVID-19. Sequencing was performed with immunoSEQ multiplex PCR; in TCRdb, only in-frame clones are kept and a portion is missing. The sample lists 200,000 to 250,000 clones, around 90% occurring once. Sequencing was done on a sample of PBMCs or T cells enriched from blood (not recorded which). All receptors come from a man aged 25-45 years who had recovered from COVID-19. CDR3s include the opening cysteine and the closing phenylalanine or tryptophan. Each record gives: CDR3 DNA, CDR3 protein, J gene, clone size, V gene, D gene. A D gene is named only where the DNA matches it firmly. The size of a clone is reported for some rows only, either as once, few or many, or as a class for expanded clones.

cdr3_nt: TGTGCCAGCAGCCAAACCGGGACTAGCGGGAGGAAAACCTACGAGCAGTACTTC; cdr3_aa: CASSQTGTSGRKTYEQYF; j_call: TRBJ2-7; clone_size: NA; v_call: TRBV3-1/TRBV3-2; d_call: TRBD2
cdr3_nt: TGTGCCAGCAGCCATCCCGGGACTAGGGTCGGCAATGAGCAGTTCTTC; cdr3_aa: CASSHPGTRVGNEQFF; j_call: TRBJ2-1; clone_size: NA; v_call: TRBV4-2; d_call: TRBD2
cdr3_nt: TGTGCCAGCAGTTACTCCACAGCTTATGGCTACACCTTC; cdr3_aa: CASSYSTAYGYTF; j_call: TRBJ1-2; clone_size: NA; v_call: TRBV6-5; d_call: NA
cdr3_nt: TGTGCCAGCAGTTACGAGCGGACCAACACAGATACGCAGTATTTT; cdr3_aa: CASSYERTNTDTQYF; j_call: TRBJ2-3; clone_size: NA; v_call: TRBV6-5; d_call: NA
cdr3_nt: TGTGCCTGGGGGACTTACAACAATGAGCAGTTCTTC; cdr3_aa: CAWGTYNNEQFF; j_call: TRBJ2-1; clone_size: NA; v_call: TRBV30; d_call: NA
cdr3_nt: TGTGCCAGCTCACCCGGGACAGCTAACAATGAGCAGTTCTTC; cdr3_aa: CASSPGTANNEQFF; j_call: TRBJ2-1; clone_size: NA; v_call: TRBV18; d_call: TRBD1
cdr3_nt: TGTGCCTGGAATACAGGGGTTAACTATGGCTACACCTTC; cdr3_aa: CAWNTGVNYGYTF; j_call: TRBJ1-2; clone_size: NA; v_call: TRBV30; d_call: TRBD1
cdr3_nt: TGTGCCAGCAGCTCACACGGGACAGGGTATAATTCACCCCTCCACTTT; cdr3_aa: CASSSHGTGYNSPLHF; j_call: TRBJ1-6; clone_size: NA; v_call: TRBV5-6; d_call: TRBD1
cdr3_nt: TGTGCCAGCAGCTTAGAGGCTAGCGGGCGCCGCACAGATACGCAGTATTTT; cdr3_aa: CASSLEASGRRTDTQYF; j_call: TRBJ2-3; clone_size: NA; v_call: TRBV11-2; d_call: TRBD2
cdr3_nt: TGTGCCTGGAAGGGGAATATGAACACTGAAGCTTTCTTT; cdr3_aa: CAWKGNMNTEAFF; j_call: TRBJ1-1; clone_size: NA; v_call: TRBV30; d_call: NA
cdr3_nt: TGTGCCAGCAGCCGCACAGGGCTTGGGGCCAACGTCCTGACTTTC; cdr3_aa: CASSRTGLGANVLTF; j_call: TRBJ2-6; clone_size: once; v_call: TRBV6-5; d_call: NA
cdr3_nt: TGTGCCAGCAGCTCGTGGACAATTGGGACAAATTCACCCCTCCACTTT; cdr3_aa: CASSSWTIGTNSPLHF; j_call: TRBJ1-6; clone_size: NA; v_call: TRBV11-2; d_call: NA
cdr3_nt: TGTGCCAGTAGTATAAGGCCGCGGGGATATCAGCCCCAGCATTTT; cdr3_aa: CASSIRPRGYQPQHF; j_call: TRBJ1-5; clone_size: once; v_call: TRBV19; d_call: NA
cdr3_nt: TGCGCCAGCAGTGAGTCGGGTAGAGGCGGGGAAGCTTTCTTT; cdr3_aa: CASSESGRGGEAFF; j_call: TRBJ1-1; clone_size: NA; v_call: TRBV10-2; d_call: NA
cdr3_nt: TGTGCCAGCAGAAGGTCGGGGGGGAAGATTTCACCCCTCCACTTT; cdr3_aa: CASRRSGGKISPLHF; j_call: TRBJ1-6; clone_size: once; v_call: TRBV11-2; d_call: NA
cdr3_nt: TGTGCCAGCAGCGGGGACACTAGCAATCAGCCCCAGCATTTT; cdr3_aa: CASSGDTSNQPQHF; j_call: TRBJ1-5; clone_size: once; v_call: TRBV6-5; d_call: NA
cdr3_nt: TGTGCCACCAGTGATCCTAGCGGGGGTGATACGCAGTATTTT; cdr3_aa: CATSDPSGGDTQYF; j_call: TRBJ2-3; clone_size: NA; v_call: TRBV24-1; d_call: TRBD2
cdr3_nt: TGCGCCAGCAGCCAAGATCTACTAACGGGGGGCACTACTAGCACAGATACGCAGTATTTT; cdr3_aa: CASSQDLLTGGTTSTDTQYF; j_call: TRBJ2-3; clone_size: NA; v_call: TRBV4-3; d_call: NA
cdr3_nt: TGTGCCAGCAGCAAACCACCGCGGGGTTCCTATAATTCACCCCTCCACTTT; cdr3_aa: CASSKPPRGSYNSPLHF; j_call: TRBJ1-6; clone_size: NA; v_call: TRBV21-1; d_call: NA
cdr3_nt: TGTGCCAGCAGCGTGTTCCAGGGAGGCTACACCTTC; cdr3_aa: CASSVFQGGYTF; j_call: TRBJ1-2; clone_size: NA; v_call: TRBV9; d_call: NA
cdr3_nt: TGTGCCACCAGCAGAGATCTTTCGGGGGGTGCTGAAGCTTTCTTT; cdr3_aa: CATSRDLSGGAEAFF; j_call: TRBJ1-1; clone_size: once; v_call: TRBV15; d_call: NA
cdr3_nt: TGTGCCAGTAGTCGGACAGGGGGGATCTCTGGGGCCAACGTCCTGACTTTC; cdr3_aa: CASSRTGGISGANVLTF; j_call: TRBJ2-6; clone_size: NA; v_call: TRBV19; d_call: TRBD1
cdr3_nt: TGTGCCAGCAGTTTGACAGGGATCGGGTCCGGAAACACCATATATTTT; cdr3_aa: CASSLTGIGSGNTIYF; j_call: TRBJ1-3; clone_size: NA; v_call: TRBV6-2/TRBV6-3; d_call: TRBD1
cdr3_nt: TGTGCCAGTAGCGGTCCAGGGACCTACGAGCAGTACTTC; cdr3_aa: CASSGPGTYEQYF; j_call: TRBJ2-7; clone_size: once; v_call: TRBV19; d_call: NA
cdr3_nt: TGTGCCAGCAGCTTAGCCCTGACAGTCCAAGAGACCCAGTACTTC; cdr3_aa: CASSLALTVQETQYF; j_call: TRBJ2-5; clone_size: NA; v_call: TRBV7-7; d_call: NA
cdr3_nt: TGCAGTGCTAGTGAGAACAGGGATTATCAGCCCCAGCATTTT; cdr3_aa: CSASENRDYQPQHF; j_call: TRBJ1-5; clone_size: few; v_call: TRBV20-1; d_call: NA
cdr3_nt: TGCGCCAGCAGCTTGGGTCAGGGTGCAGTGGAAAAACTGTTTTTT; cdr3_aa: CASSLGQGAVEKLFF; j_call: TRBJ1-4; clone_size: NA; v_call: TRBV5-1; d_call: NA
cdr3_nt: TGTGCCAGCAGCTTAGACCAATCCGGGACAGGGACCTACAATGAGCAGTTCTTC; cdr3_aa: CASSLDQSGTGTYNEQFF; j_call: TRBJ2-1; clone_size: few; v_call: TRBV11-3; d_call: TRBD1
cdr3_nt: TGTGCCAGCAGGCGACAAAGGAACACTGAAGCTTTCTTT; cdr3_aa: CASRRQRNTEAFF; j_call: TRBJ1-1; clone_size: NA; v_call: TRBV7-2; d_call: NA
cdr3_nt: TGTGCCAGCAGGTTAGCGGGAGTGACCTACGAGCAGTACTTC; cdr3_aa: CASRLAGVTYEQYF; j_call: TRBJ2-7; clone_size: NA; v_call: TRBV2; d_call: TRBD2
cdr3_nt: TGTGCCAGCAGCGATCCGGGACAGGGGTCCTACGAGCAGTACTTC; cdr3_aa: CASSDPGQGSYEQYF; j_call: TRBJ2-7; clone_size: NA; v_call: TRBV6-6; d_call: TRBD1
cdr3_nt: TGTGCCAGCAGCTTAATCACGCAGGGGATCTACGAGCAGTACTTC; cdr3_aa: CASSLITQGIYEQYF; j_call: TRBJ2-7; clone_size: NA; v_call: TRBV7-2; d_call: NA
cdr3_nt: TGTGCCAGCAGTGAAGGGCTAGCGTCCTACAATGAGCAGTTCTTC; cdr3_aa: CASSEGLASYNEQFF; j_call: TRBJ2-1; clone_size: many; v_call: TRBV2; d_call: NA
cdr3_nt: TGTGCCAGCAGCGTCGGACAGACCTTAACACCCCTCCACTTT; cdr3_aa: CASSVGQTLTPLHF; j_call: TRBJ1-6; clone_size: NA; v_call: TRBV9; d_call: NA
cdr3_nt: TGTGCCACCAGTGATGCCGGGACAGTAGGCAAGGAGACCCAGTACTTC; cdr3_aa: CATSDAGTVGKETQYF; j_call: TRBJ2-5; clone_size: NA; v_call: TRBV24-1; d_call: TRBD1
cdr3_nt: TGTGCCAGCAGCTTAGGGATCACAGGGGTCATCACAGATACGCAGTATTTT; cdr3_aa: CASSLGITGVITDTQYF; j_call: TRBJ2-3; clone_size: NA; v_call: TRBV7-6; d_call: TRBD1
cdr3_nt: TGTGCCACCGACCCTGGGGACAGGGTAGCCGGGGAGCTGTTTTTT; cdr3_aa: CATDPGDRVAGELFF; j_call: TRBJ2-2; clone_size: NA; v_call: TRBV19; d_call: TRBD1
cdr3_nt: TGTGCCAGCAGTGAATTGGGCAACTCCTACGAGCAGTACTTC; cdr3_aa: CASSELGNSYEQYF; j_call: TRBJ2-7; clone_size: few; v_call: TRBV6-1; d_call: NA
cdr3_nt: TGCAGCGCCACGACAGGGGGAAGCACCGGGGAGCTGTTTTTT; cdr3_aa: CSATTGGSTGELFF; j_call: TRBJ2-2; clone_size: NA; v_call: TRBV29-1; d_call: TRBD1
cdr3_nt: TGTGCCTGGAGTTCGGGAGGGAGAAACACTGAAGCTTTCTTT; cdr3_aa: CAWSSGGRNTEAFF; j_call: TRBJ1-1; clone_size: NA; v_call: TRBV30; d_call: NA
cdr3_nt: TGTGCCAGCTCAGCCGGAGGGGACACCGGGGAGCTGTTTTTT; cdr3_aa: CASSAGGDTGELFF; j_call: TRBJ2-2; clone_size: NA; v_call: TRBV18; d_call: NA
cdr3_nt: TGCGCCAGCAGCATGGACAGCTACGAGCAGTACTTC; cdr3_aa: CASSMDSYEQYF; j_call: TRBJ2-7; clone_size: NA; v_call: TRBV5-1; d_call: NA
cdr3_nt: TGTGCCAGCAATCCGGGAGGGTCGCGCGGTGAGCAGTTCTTC; cdr3_aa: CASNPGGSRGEQFF; j_call: TRBJ2-1; clone_size: NA; v_call: TRBV5-6; d_call: TRBD2
cdr3_nt: TGCGCCAGCAGCCAAGATGACCATCGTCGGGTGAACACTGAAGCTTTCTTT; cdr3_aa: CASSQDDHRRVNTEAFF; j_call: TRBJ1-1; clone_size: NA; v_call: TRBV4-1; d_call: NA
cdr3_nt: TGTGCCTGGGGTCGGGACAGGCCGAACGAGCAGTACTTC; cdr3_aa: CAWGRDRPNEQYF; j_call: TRBJ2-7; clone_size: NA; v_call: TRBV30; d_call: TRBD1
cdr3_nt: TGTGCCAGCAGCTACCGGACAGGGGGTAATTATGGCTACACCTTC; cdr3_aa: CASSYRTGGNYGYTF; j_call: TRBJ1-2; clone_size: NA; v_call: TRBV13; d_call: TRBD1
cdr3_nt: TGCGCCAGCAGCCAAGGAGGGCGCACCTGGAACACCGGGGAGCTGTTTTTT; cdr3_aa: CASSQGGRTWNTGELFF; j_call: TRBJ2-2; clone_size: NA; v_call: TRBV4-1; d_call: NA